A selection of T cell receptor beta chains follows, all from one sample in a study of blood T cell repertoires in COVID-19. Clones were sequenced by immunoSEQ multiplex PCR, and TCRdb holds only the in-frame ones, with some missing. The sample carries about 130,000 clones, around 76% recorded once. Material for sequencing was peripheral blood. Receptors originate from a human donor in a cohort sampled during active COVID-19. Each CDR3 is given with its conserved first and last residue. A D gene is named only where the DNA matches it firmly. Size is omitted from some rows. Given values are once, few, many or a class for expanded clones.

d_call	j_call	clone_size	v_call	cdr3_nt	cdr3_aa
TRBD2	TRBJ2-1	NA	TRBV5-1	TGCGCCAGCAGCTTGGGGACTAGCGGCGATGAGCAGTTCTTC	CASSLGTSGDEQFF
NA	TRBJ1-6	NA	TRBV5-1	TGCGCCAGCAGCTTAGACCAGGTCGGTTCACCCCTCCACTTT	CASSLDQVGSPLHF
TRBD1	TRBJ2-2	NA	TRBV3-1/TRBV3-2	TGTGCCAGCAGCCAGAAGGGGGCCGTCACCGGGGAGCTGTTTTTT	CASSQKGAVTGELFF
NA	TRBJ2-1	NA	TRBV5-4	TGTGCCAGCAGCCCTGGCACGGGGAATGAGCAGTTCTTC	CASSPGTGNEQFF
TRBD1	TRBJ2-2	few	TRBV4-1	TGCGCCAGCAGCCAGGGGAGGCAGGGGGCCCGGGAGCTGTTTTTT	CASSQGRQGARELFF
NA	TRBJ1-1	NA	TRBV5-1	TGCGCCAGCAGCTTGTCGGCAGCACGAGCGCCGAACACTGAAGCTTTCTTT	CASSLSAARAPNTEAFF
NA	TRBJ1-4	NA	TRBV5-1	TGCGCCAGCAGCTCCCAGTTGGGCAGGGGTAATGAAAAACTGTTTTTT	CASSSQLGRGNEKLFF
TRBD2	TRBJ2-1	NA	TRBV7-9	TGTGCCATCCCCTGGTTGACTAGCGCCAATGAGCAGTTCTTC	CAIPWLTSANEQFF
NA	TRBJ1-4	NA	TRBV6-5	TGTGCCAGCAGTCCTCTCCGGGGGGGGAATGAAAAACTGTTTTTT	CASSPLRGGNEKLFF
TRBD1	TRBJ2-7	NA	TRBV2	TGTGCCAGCCTTCGGGACAGTTCCTACGAGCAGTACTTC	CASLRDSSYEQYF
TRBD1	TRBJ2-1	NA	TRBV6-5	TGTGCCAGCCTCCTTGGGACAGGGACTAATGAGCAGTTCTTC	CASLLGTGTNEQFF
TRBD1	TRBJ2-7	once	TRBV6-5	TGTGCCAGCAGCGACAGGGCATCCTACGAGCAGTACTTC	CASSDRASYEQYF
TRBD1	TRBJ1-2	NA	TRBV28	TGTGCCAGCACTGATATCGGCAGGGGGTTTGTTAGGTTGAGGTATGGCTACACCTTC	CASTDIGRGFVRLRYGYTF
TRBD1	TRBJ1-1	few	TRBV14	TGTGCCAGCAGCCAAGAGACAGGGGGCGCGGTCACTGAAGCTTTCTTT	CASSQETGGAVTEAFF
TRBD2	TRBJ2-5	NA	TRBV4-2	TGTGCCAGCAGCCTCTGGGGGGGTGGAGAGACCCAGTACTTC	CASSLWGGGETQYF
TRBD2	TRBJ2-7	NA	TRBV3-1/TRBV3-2	TGTGCCAGCAGCCATTTAGCGGGGGCCTACGAGCAGTACTTC	CASSHLAGAYEQYF
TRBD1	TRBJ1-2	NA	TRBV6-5	TGTGCCAGCATGGAGACAGGGTATGGCTACACCTTC	CASMETGYGYTF
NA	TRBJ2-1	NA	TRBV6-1	TGTGCCAGCAGTGAAGCGAGAGGGGGAGTTGGCAATGAGCAGTTCTTC	CASSEARGGVGNEQFF
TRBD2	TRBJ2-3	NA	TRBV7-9	TGTGCCAGCAGCTTAGGTAGCGGGGGAGTCACAGATACGCAGTATTTT	CASSLGSGGVTDTQYF
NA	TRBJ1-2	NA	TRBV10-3	TGTGCCATCAGTGAGTCGGTAGGGGTGAAGTCCAGTGGCTACACCTTC	CAISESVGVKSSGYTF
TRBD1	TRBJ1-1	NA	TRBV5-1	TGCGCCAGCAGGCCTACCACAGGGGGCAGCTCTGAAGCTTTCTTT	CASRPTTGGSSEAFF
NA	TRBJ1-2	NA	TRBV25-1	TGTGCCAGCAGTTCCGGGGGGGGGAGCAACTATGGCTACACCTTC	CASSSGGGSNYGYTF
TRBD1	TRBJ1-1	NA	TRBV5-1	TGCGCCAGCAGCTTGGGTTGGACAGGGGGCTCTGAAGCTTTCTTT	CASSLGWTGGSEAFF
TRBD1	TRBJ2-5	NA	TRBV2	TGTGCCAGCAGGCGCACGGGACAGATACAAGAGACCCAGTACTTC	CASRRTGQIQETQYF
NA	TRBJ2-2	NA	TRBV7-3	TGTGCCAGCAGCTTACGAGGAGGGAGGAACACCGGGGAGCTGTTTTTT	CASSLRGGRNTGELFF
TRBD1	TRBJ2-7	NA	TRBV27	TGTGCCAGCAGTGGGACAGGGGGTTACGAGCAGTACTTC	CASSGTGGYEQYF